A selection of T cell receptor beta chains follows, all from one sample in a study of cytomegalovirus exposure and HLA in healthy donors. TCRdb's copy holds only in-frame clones and misses some; the assay was immunoSEQ multiplex PCR. The repertoire holds 150,000 to 200,000 clones, under 80% seen once, with around 2.9% in the top ten. The specimen was PBMCs. The receptors stem from a man aged 40-50 years in good health and CMV-seronegative. Each CDR3 is given with its conserved first and last residue. Each record gives: J gene, clone size, V gene, D gene, CDR3 protein, CDR3 DNA. The D gene is left open where the match is weak. For some rows the clone size is stated as once, few or many, or as a class when expanded; others skip it.

>TRBJ2-2|.|TRBV27|TRBD1
CASSRSGDSSTGELFF
TGTGCCAGCAGCCGATCCGGGGACAGTTCGACCGGGGAGCTGTTTTTT
>TRBJ2-2|.|TRBV11-3|TRBD1
CASSLVGQGAGELFF
TGTGCCAGCAGCTTAGTCGGACAGGGGGCCGGGGAGCTGTTTTTT
>TRBJ2-3|few|TRBV27|.
CASSSLSQGDTQYF
TGTGCCAGCAGTTCCCTCTCACAGGGAGATACGCAGTATTTT
>TRBJ2-3|once|TRBV6-1|.
CASNAPESDTQYF
TGTGCCAGCAACGCCCCAGAATCAGATACGCAGTATTTT
>TRBJ2-3|.|TRBV7-6|TRBD1
CASSREVQGADTQYF
TGTGCCAGCAGCCGAGAAGTACAGGGGGCAGATACGCAGTATTTT
>TRBJ1-3|.|TRBV6-6|.
CASSRDRSSGNTIYF
TGTGCCAGCAGTCGCGACAGGTCCTCTGGAAACACCATATATTTT
>TRBJ1-3|.|TRBV11-2|TRBD1
CASSLDLPGQGNTIYF
TGTGCCAGCAGCTTAGATCTACCGGGACAGGGAAACACCATATATTTT
>TRBJ2-7|.|TRBV15|.
CATSTRGLAAEQYF
TGTGCCACCAGCACCAGGGGTCTAGCGGCCGAGCAGTACTTC
>TRBJ1-2|few|TRBV5-6|TRBD1
CASSQQGQAYGYTF
TGTGCCAGCAGCCAACAGGGACAGGCGTATGGCTACACCTTC
>TRBJ2-5|.|TRBV7-6|TRBD1
CASSQTGGETQYF
TGTGCCAGCAGCCAAACAGGGGGAGAGACCCAGTACTTC
>TRBJ1-1|.|TRBV12-1|.
CASSFIYRESTEAFF
TGTGCCAGCAGCTTCATCTACAGGGAGAGCACTGAAGCTTTCTTT
>TRBJ1-2|.|TRBV5-6|TRBD1
CASSSRQGNSGYTF
TGTGCCAGCAGCTCTAGACAGGGGAACAGCGGCTACACCTTC
>TRBJ1-3|.|TRBV20-1|.
CSATEGNTIYF
TGCAGTGCGACGGAGGGAAACACCATATATTTT
>TRBJ2-7|.|TRBV4-1|TRBD1
CASSTTGAYEQYF
TGCGCCAGCAGCACAACAGGGGCCTACGAGCAGTACTTC
>TRBJ2-7|few|TRBV6-1|TRBD1
CASSEYRGLYRRAYEQYF
TGTGCCAGCAGTGAATACAGGGGGCTATACCGTAGGGCCTACGAGCAGTACTTC
>TRBJ2-7|.|TRBV27|TRBD2
CASRGAGGYSYEQYF
TGTGCCAGCCGCGGAGCGGGAGGGTACTCCTACGAGCAGTACTTC
>TRBJ1-2|once|TRBV5-1|TRBD1
CASSLEGQPYYGYTF
TGCGCCAGCAGCTTGGAGGGACAGCCTTACTATGGCTACACCTTC